This TCR beta chain is from a study of blood T cells in healthy people across ages. The CDR3 totals 15 residues. With V trimmed by 4 bases and J by 4 bases, 6 bases remained unmatched. Germline values: CDR1 LNHDA, CDR2 SQIVND (reference sequence). Using a J-beta primer mix together with a sample-barcoded 5' primer, a second PCR was run for 7 to 11 cycles. Via MiXCR, TCRdb re-called the 5' RACE reads, giving one row per CDR3 protein. The sample records some 940,000 distinct CDR3 sequences, about 27% being singletons. The same sample was also used in a study of T cells of mothers and their children.

The V call is TRBV19, the J call TRBJ1-2; 10 bases match TRBD1. Sequenced material: blood. This receptor was taken from a woman aged 40 to 50 in good health. The DNA for the CDR3 is TGTGCCAGTAGTACCGGGACAGGGGACGGCTATGGCTACACCTTC. Residues: CASSTGTGDGYGYTF.